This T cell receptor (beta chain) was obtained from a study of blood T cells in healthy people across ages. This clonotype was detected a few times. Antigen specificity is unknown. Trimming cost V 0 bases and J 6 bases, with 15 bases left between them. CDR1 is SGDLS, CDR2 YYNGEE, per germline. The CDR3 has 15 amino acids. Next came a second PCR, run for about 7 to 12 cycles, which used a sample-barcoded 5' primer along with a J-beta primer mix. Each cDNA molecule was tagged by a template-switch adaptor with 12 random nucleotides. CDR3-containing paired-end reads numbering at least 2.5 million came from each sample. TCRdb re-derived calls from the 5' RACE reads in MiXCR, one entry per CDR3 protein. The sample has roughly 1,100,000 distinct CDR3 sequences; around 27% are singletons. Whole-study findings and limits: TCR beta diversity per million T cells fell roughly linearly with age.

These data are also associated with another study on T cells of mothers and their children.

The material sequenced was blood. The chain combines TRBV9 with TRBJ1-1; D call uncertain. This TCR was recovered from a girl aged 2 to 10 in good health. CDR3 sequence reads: CASSVVGWERAEAFF. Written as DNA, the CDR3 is TGTGCCAGCAGCGTAGTGGGGTGGGAAAGGGCTGAAGCTTTCTTT.